The sample holds a few counts of the clone carrying this TCR beta chain. These data are taken from a study of blood T cell repertoires in COVID-19. Per the study methods: Estimated nucleated cell counts came from reference gene primer amplification. The table came from immunoSEQ multiplex PCR; TCRdb's copy has only in-frame clones and leaves some out. V, J and clone size derive from that table, while D and trimming were established from the DNA sequence. Of about 93,000 clones detected, 80% appear once; the ten largest clones hold roughly 15%. In germline, CDR1 is DFQATT, CDR2 SNEGSKA (reference sequence). CDR3 length: 14 residues. Trimming took off 3 bases at V and 4 bases at J, with 16 bases between the two ends.

The sequence was obtained from a human donor in a cohort sampled during active COVID-19. The J gene is TRBJ2-7, the V gene TRBV20-1; D is unresolved. The specimen was peripheral blood. In DNA, the CDR3 is TGCAGTGCTAGTGGGCGCGGAAATATATACGAGCAGTACTTC. It translates to CSASGRGNIYEQYF.